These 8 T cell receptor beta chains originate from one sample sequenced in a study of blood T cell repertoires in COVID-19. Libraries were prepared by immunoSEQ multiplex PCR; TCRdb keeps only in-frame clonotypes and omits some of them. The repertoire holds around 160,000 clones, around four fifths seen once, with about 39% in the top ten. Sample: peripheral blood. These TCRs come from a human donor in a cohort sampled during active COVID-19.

CDR3 nucleotides: TGTGCCAGCTCCCTGGACAGCTCTGGAAACACCATATATTTT. Translated, it gives CASSLDSSGNTIYF. The J gene is TRBJ1-3, the V gene TRBV18; TRBD1 is a possible D gene (6 bases). Germline values: CDR1 KGHSH, CDR2 LQKENI. With 6 bases removed from V and 0 bases from J, the gap between germline ends came to 9 bases. The CDR3 has 14 amino acids. The whole variable domain, filled in from reference TRBV18 and TRBJ1-3, reads NAGVMQNPRHLVRRRGQEARLRCSPMKGHSHVYWYRQLPEEGLKFMVYLQKENIIDESGMPKERFSAEFPKEGPSILRIQQVVRGDSAAYFCASSLDSSGNTIYFGEGSWLTVV.

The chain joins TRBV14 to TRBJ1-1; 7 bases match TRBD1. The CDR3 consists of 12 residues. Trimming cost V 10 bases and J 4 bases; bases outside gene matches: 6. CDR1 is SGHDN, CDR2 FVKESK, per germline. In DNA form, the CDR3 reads TGTGCCATCGCACAGGGGTCCACTGAAGCTTTCTTT. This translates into CAIAQGSTEAFF.

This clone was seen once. CDR3 protein: CAWSVGTGDSPLHF. In DNA form, the CDR3 reads TGTGCCTGGAGTGTAGGGACAGGGGATTCACCCCTCCACTTT. The chain employs TRBV30 and TRBJ1-6, with 10 nucleotides matching TRBD1. CDR1 and CDR2 (germline): GTSNPN, SVGIG (reference sequence). The CDR3 loop spans 14 amino acids. The V gene end was trimmed by 0 bases and the J gene end by 8 bases; junction bases not matched to a gene: 1.

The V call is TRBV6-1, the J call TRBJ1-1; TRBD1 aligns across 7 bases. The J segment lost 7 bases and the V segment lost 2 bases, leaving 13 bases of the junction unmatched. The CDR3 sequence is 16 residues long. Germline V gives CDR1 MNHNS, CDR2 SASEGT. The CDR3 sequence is CASSESTKTGKLEAFF. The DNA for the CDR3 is TGTGCCAGCAGTGAATCCACAAAGACAGGGAAACTTGAAGCTTTCTTT.

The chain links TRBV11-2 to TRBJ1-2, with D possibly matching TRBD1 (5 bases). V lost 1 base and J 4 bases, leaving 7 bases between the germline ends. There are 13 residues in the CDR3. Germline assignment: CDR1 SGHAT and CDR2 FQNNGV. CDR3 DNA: TGTGCCAGCAGCTTAGCGACAGTCTATGGCTACACCTTC. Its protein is CASSLATVYGYTF.

In DNA form, the CDR3 reads TGTGCCAGCTCACCACCGGAGGGGGCATATGATCAGCCCCAGCATTTT. Protein: CASSPPEGAYDQPQHF. The chain links TRBV18 to TRBJ1-5; the match to TRBD1 covers 7 bases. This CDR3 region has 16 residues. V was clipped by 0 bases and J by 5 bases; unmatched bases: 7. Germline V gene lookup returns CDR1 KGHSH and CDR2 LQKENI.

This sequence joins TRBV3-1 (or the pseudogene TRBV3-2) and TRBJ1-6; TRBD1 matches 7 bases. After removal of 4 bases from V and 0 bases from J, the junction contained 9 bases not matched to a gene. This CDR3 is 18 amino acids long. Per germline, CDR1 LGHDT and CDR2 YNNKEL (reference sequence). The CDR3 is CASSRPRTGFSYNSPLHF. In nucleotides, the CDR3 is TGTGCCAGCAGCCGGCCCCGGACAGGATTCTCCTATAATTCACCCCTCCACTTT.

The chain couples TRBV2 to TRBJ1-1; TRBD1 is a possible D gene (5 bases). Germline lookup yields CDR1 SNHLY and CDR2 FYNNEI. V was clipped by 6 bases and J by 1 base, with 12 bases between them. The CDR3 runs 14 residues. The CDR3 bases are TGTGCCAGCAGCGGGACTTCAGCGAACACTGAAGCTTTCTTT. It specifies CASSGTSANTEAFF.